This TCR beta chain was recovered during a study of cytomegalovirus exposure and HLA in healthy donors. In the PCR, 60 Vbeta and 13 Jbeta primers were used. The method was immunoSEQ multiplex PCR; TCRdb's version includes in-frame clones alone and lacks a portion of them. Of 150,000 to 180,000 clones listed, approximately 80% were seen once; the top ten hold around 5.6%. This CDR3 contains 16 residues. This sequence originates from a middle-aged woman in good health and CMV-seropositive. The genes are TRBV21-1 and TRBJ2-1; the D segment call TRBD2 is taken from the table without a DNA check. TRBV21-1 corresponds to a pseudogene. Sequenced material: PBMCs. The CDR3 sequence is CASKGLAGGPNNEQFF. The CDR3 region has the DNA TGTGCCAGCAAGGGACTAGCGGGAGGGCCAAACAATGAGCAGTTCTTC.